This T cell receptor beta chain came from a study of beta chain features in type 1 diabetes (dated by TCRdb to the late 2010s). Background for the entire study: Mean age, gender distribution, total cell number and subset yield were not different between patients and healthy donors. A total of 90 million to 140 million sorted cells were examined across all samples, and RNA yield correlated strongly with the number of cells per subset. In the study, recently diagnosed type 1 diabetes patients and matched healthy donors were compared on the TCRB repertoires of their sorted circulating CD4+ T cell subsets. Naive and central memory subsets were obtained from all 30 or so donors, but regulatory and stem cell-like memory subsets were isolated from only 8 patients and roughly 8 healthy donors. The study at large found these results: A moderate but significant shortening of TCRB CDR3 length was observed in type 1 diabetes patients in all four CD4+ subsets. At VDJ recombination sites, patients with type 1 diabetes made fewer insertions and deleted more nucleotides, a pattern implying thymic rearrangement abnormalities. The naive, central memory and regulatory TCRB repertoires appeared to resemble one another more closely among patients than among healthy donors. Shorter templates might have been favored by PCR, but patient and control samples were amplified and corrected together, so both groups would have been affected equally by any skew. Sequencing cDNA rather than genomic DNA could over-represent highly expressing activated cells, although activation and CD3 levels did not differ between groups. Only small numbers of individuals were included in the HLA sub-analyses, which left unresolved whether HLA type had any influence on TCRB rearrangement.

All of the isolated RNA was reverse transcribed with the High Capacity cDNA Reverse Transcription Kit, so expressed TCRB transcripts were sequenced. Naive, central memory and regulatory T cell samples underwent deep immunoSEQ sequencing, averaging around 4 million total reads per sample. After sorted cells were lysed in RLT buffer, RNA was extracted with DNase-treated RNeasy Micro or Mini kits, with the choice depending on cell number. To prevent cross-contamination, every cell subset was processed on its own, while patient and healthy donor samples were processed together. The immunoSEQ multiplex PCR was used to amplify TCRB sequences from cDNA, yielding 87-bp fragments that span the CDR3 region. The amplicons were sequenced using the Illumina HiSeq platform. Processing in the source paper ran as follows. PCR bias was computationally corrected using synthetic template baselines, reads within Hamming distance 2 were collapsed, and singletons that could not be merged were discarded. Reads were aligned to IMGT to assign V, D and J genes, CDR3 length, and insertions or deletions at six rearrangement sites. Within each subset, clonotype counts were normalized to sorted cell number, after which true diversity and Gini coefficients were computed with the tcR R package. The overlap coefficient, calculated on TCRB nucleotide sequences, was used to measure repertoire sharing. As a proxy for the pre-selection repertoire, out-of-frame TCRB sequences from naive cells were analyzed. TCRdb took this table from immuneACCESS and kept in-frame rearrangements with V and J called. Such tables lack part of the clones; where checked against another copy, unresolved V genes explain under half of the gap, and the rest is unexplained. From that table come the V and J calls and clone size; the DNA was used to work out D and trimming. The sample includes 250,000 to 350,000 clones, with approximately 16% observed a single time. Roughly 0.015% of the sample lies in the top ten.

From each donor, a single peripheral blood sample of 95 to 150 mL on average was drawn into heparinised tubes. Using a panel that included CD45RO, CCR7, CD25, CD127, CD95 and CD27, naive, central memory, regulatory and stem cell-like memory CD4+ T cells were sorted on a BD FACSAria II. Every sorted population had a purity above 95%. PBMCs were isolated right away by Lymphoprep density gradient centrifugation and were stained directly, without culture. To minimize batch effects, samples were stained and sorted in pairs, one healthy donor with one patient per experiment. The germline V gene encodes CDR1 MNHEY and CDR2 SMNVEV (reference sequence). CDR3 length: 16 amino acids, cysteine to phenylalanine. Only the CDR3 region is kept as DNA, spanning 48 bases read in frame from base 1. Cut back by 5 bases and 4 bases, the V and J ends lie 15 bases apart. On this clone itself: Its specific antigen is unknown. No quality values exist for individual bases; no much larger clone is one base distant.

Specimen: naive CD4+ T cells from blood. In light of the paper, this sample's cell subset or site label describes: true naive CD4+ T cells. The TCR originated in a man aged 18 to 29 with type 1 diabetes. The sequence links TRBV27 to TRBJ2-6; possibly the D gene is TRBD2, per 6 matching bases. This receptor has the CDR3 CASSPLTGRGANVLTF. In nucleotides, the sequence is TGTGCCAGCAGTCCGCTAACTGGGAGGGGGGCCAACGTCCTGACTTTC.